Listed below are T cell receptor beta chains from one sample, sequenced in a study of shared clonotypes between healthy human individuals. Data came from immunoSEQ multiplex PCR; TCRdb stores just in-frame clones and leaves some out. This sample yields approximately 530,000 clones, of which roughly 95% are seen a single time; about 0.06% belongs to the top ten. Material: naive CD4+ T cells sorted from blood. The receptor source for this set is a woman between 25 and 40 years old in good health. Both conserved end residues are part of each CDR3.

TRBV18	TRBJ2-7	CASSPPPMYEQYF
TRBV5-4	TRBJ1-2	CASSLPQSRGDYGYTF
TRBV7-9	TRBJ1-2	CASSSGQGQRNIYGYTF
TRBV5-1	TRBJ2-1	CASSLALARNEQFF
TRBV21-1	TRBJ1-2	CASITRDRHLYYNYGYTF
TRBV4-2	TRBJ1-5	CASSQDIGPGVNQPQHF
TRBV5-6	TRBJ1-1	CASSLQGYTEAFF
TRBV11-2	TRBJ1-3	CASSLAQTGNTIYF
TRBV6-5	TRBJ1-5	CASSYSLVEPQHF
TRBV18	TRBJ2-7	CASSSDRKSYEQYF
TRBV10-3	TRBJ2-1	CAISSGLAGVNEQFF
TRBV2	TRBJ2-6	CASSDLGSGANVLTF
TRBV19	TRBJ1-5	CASIGLARGSNQPQHF
TRBV28	TRBJ2-7	CASSLGTSGNEQYF
TRBV25-1	TRBJ2-3	CASRSGGPPGSDTQYF
TRBV7-6	TRBJ2-1	CASSPFSGAYNEQFF
TRBV18	TRBJ1-5	CASSLGNQPQHF
TRBV9	TRBJ2-7	CASSPRGDLHYEQYF
TRBV19	TRBJ2-1	CASSMTSGINGKFF
TRBV28	TRBJ1-5	CASSLRTGRNQPQHF
TRBV6-5	TRBJ2-1	CASTPGLDRNEQFF
TRBV18	TRBJ2-3	CASSPPGTSGSTDTQYF
TRBV7-9	TRBJ2-3	CASSRWFLQGPSTDTQYF
TRBV7-8	TRBJ1-2	CASSLKFWGGAGYTF
TRBV19	TRBJ2-2	CASSIGGTNTGELFF
TRBV30	TRBJ1-2	CAWSPGHGSNYGYTF
TRBV5-1	TRBJ2-3	CASNPGQTSTDTQYF
TRBV28	TRBJ2-3	CASSPRRQGGDLTDTQYF
TRBV30	TRBJ2-7	CAWRYPAAGPSYEQYF
TRBV30	TRBJ2-7	CAWDRSSYEQYF
TRBV11-2	TRBJ2-2	CASRTAGEGAGELFF
TRBV12-5	TRBJ1-4	CASGFYEKLFF
TRBV15	TRBJ2-1	CATSRETLAGGFNEQFF
TRBV28	TRBJ2-2	CASSPPQNGELFF
TRBV6-1	TRBJ1-5	CASSDYHREGRYSNQPQHF
TRBV7-6	TRBJ1-4	CASSLEWDQREKLFF
TRBV13	TRBJ2-7	CASSGIGTSGSYEQYF
TRBV28	TRBJ2-1	CASTSSEQWTIDNEQFF